This record covers a single T cell receptor beta chain. The antigen is unknown. This record comes from a study of cytomegalovirus exposure and HLA in healthy donors. Study overall: Most genotyped donors, approximately 77% of 300 to 400, had Caucasian-associated genetic ancestry. The study's findings and limits: As a later analysis showed, a missense DCLRE1C variant was linked to trimming of TCR beta V- and J-genes. Upon later analysis, HLA-associated TCR beta chains proved more clonally expanded than other, equally common chains.

Donors showed nominal health when sampled, although they likely had unrecorded immune exposures. CDR1 KGHSY and CDR2 FQNENV come from the germline V gene. CDR3 length: 16 amino acids. J lost 3 bases, V lost 0 bases, and 7 bases had no gene match. This PCR relied on a set of 60 Vbeta primers and 13 Jbeta primers. Sequencing was performed with immunoSEQ multiplex PCR; in TCRdb, only in-frame clones are kept and a portion is missing. The sample has tens of thousands of clones; about 60% are singletons. This sequence was found in a man under 40 in good health and CMV-seropositive. Specimen: PBMCs. This chain connects TRBV16 to TRBJ2-7; 8 bases map to TRBD2. In DNA form, the CDR3 reads TGTGCCAGCAGCCAATCGGCTTCGGGAGGGCACTACGAGCAGTACTTC. Translating gives CASSQSASGGHYEQYF.